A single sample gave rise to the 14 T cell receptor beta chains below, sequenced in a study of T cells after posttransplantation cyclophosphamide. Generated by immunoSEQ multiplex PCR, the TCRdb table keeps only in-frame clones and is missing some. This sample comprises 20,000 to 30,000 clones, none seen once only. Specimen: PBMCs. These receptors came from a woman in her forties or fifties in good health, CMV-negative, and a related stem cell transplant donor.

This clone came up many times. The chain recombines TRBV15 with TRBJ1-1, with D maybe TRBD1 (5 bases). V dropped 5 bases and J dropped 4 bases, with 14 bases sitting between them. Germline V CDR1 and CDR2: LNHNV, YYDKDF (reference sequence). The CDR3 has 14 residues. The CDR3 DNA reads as TGTGCCACCAGCCTCGGGGGGGTGGGCACTGAAGCTTTCTTT. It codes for CATSLGGVGTEAFF.

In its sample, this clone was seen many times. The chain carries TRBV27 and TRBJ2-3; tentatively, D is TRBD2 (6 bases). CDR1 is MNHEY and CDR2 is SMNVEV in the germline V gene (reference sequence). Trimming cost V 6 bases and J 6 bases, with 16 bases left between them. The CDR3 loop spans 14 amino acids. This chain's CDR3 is CASSRAGIQDTQYF. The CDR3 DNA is TGTGCCAGCAGCAGGGCGGGAATCCAGGATACGCAGTATTTT.

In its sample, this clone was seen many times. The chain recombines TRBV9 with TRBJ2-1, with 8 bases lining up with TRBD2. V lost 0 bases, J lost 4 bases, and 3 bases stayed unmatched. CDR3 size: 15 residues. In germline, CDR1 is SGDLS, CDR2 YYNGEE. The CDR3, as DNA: TGTGCCAGCAGCGTAGGAAGCGGGAGATACAATGAGCAGTTCTTC. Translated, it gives CASSVGSGRYNEQFF. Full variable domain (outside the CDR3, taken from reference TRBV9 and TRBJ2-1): DSGVTQTPKHLITATGQRVTLRCSPRSGDLSVYWYQQSLDQGLQFLIQYYNGEERAKGNILERFSAQQFPDLHSELNLSSLELGDSALYFCASSVGSGRYNEQFFGPGTRLTVL.

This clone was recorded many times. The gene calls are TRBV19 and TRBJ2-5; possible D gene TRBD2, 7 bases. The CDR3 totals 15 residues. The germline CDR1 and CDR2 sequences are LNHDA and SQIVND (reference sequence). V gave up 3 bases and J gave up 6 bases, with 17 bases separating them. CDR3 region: CASSIGGPNVKTQYF. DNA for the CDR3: TGTGCCAGTAGTATCGGGGGGCCCAACGTGAAGACCCAGTACTTC.

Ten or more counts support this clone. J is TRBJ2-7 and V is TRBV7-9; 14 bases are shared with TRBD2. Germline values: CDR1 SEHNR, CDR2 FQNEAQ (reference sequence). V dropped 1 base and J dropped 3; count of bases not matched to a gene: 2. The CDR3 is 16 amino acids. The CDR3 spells CASSLEGLAGVYEQYF. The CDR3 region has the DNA TGTGCCAGCAGCTTAGAGGGACTAGCGGGAGTCTACGAGCAGTACTTC.

The CDR3 coding sequence is TGTGCCAGCAGTTACAGACAGAACCTTGAAGCTTTCTTT. It specifies CASSYRQNLEAFF. The V call is TRBV6-6, the J call TRBJ1-1; a possible D gene is TRBD1 (5 bases). CDR1 is MNHNY, CDR2 SVGAGI, per germline (reference sequence). The CDR3 covers 13 residues. The V gene lost 2 bases and the J gene lost 7 bases, with 11 bases spanning the gap.

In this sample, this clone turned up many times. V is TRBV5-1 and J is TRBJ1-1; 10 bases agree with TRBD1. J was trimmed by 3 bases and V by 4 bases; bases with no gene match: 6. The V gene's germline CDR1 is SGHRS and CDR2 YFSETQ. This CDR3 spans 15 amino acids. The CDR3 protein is CASSQRQGADTEAFF. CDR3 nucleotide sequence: TGCGCCAGCAGCCAACGACAGGGGGCGGACACTGAAGCTTTCTTT.

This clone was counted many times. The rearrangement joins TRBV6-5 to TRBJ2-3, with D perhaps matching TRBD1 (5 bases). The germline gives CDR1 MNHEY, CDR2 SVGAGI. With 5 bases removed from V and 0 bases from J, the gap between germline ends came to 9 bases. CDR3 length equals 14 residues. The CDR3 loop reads CASSPTGSTDTQYF. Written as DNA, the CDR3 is TGTGCCAGCAGTCCTACAGGTAGCACAGATACGCAGTATTTT.

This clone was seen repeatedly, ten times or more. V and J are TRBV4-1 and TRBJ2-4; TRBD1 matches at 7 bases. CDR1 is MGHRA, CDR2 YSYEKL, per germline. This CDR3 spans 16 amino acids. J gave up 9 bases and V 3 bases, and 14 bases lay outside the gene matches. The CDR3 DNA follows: TGCGCCAGCAGCCAGGGTAGACAGGGAAGCCGTCCCATTCAGTACTTC. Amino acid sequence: CASSQGRQGSRPIQYF.

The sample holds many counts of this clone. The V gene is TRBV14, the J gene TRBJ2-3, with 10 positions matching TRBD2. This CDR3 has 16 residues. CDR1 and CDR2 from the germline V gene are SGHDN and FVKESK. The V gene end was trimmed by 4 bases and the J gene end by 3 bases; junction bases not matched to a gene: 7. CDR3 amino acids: CASSRDQRGGTDTQYF. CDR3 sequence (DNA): TGTGCCAGCAGCCGCGACCAGCGGGGGGGGACAGATACGCAGTATTTT.

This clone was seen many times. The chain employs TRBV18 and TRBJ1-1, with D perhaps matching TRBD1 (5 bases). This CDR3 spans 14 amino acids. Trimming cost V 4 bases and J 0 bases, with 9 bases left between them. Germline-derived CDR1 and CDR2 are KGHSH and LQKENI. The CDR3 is CASSQGLLNTEAFF. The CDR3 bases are TGTGCCAGCTCACAGGGACTTTTGAACACTGAAGCTTTCTTT.

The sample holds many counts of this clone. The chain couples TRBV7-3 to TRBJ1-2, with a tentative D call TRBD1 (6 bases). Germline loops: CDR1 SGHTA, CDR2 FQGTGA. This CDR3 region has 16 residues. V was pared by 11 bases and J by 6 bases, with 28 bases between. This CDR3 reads CALKVPAGGRRHGYTF. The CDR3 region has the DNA TGTGCCCTCAAGGTCCCGGCCGGGGGGCGGAGGCATGGCTACACCTTC.

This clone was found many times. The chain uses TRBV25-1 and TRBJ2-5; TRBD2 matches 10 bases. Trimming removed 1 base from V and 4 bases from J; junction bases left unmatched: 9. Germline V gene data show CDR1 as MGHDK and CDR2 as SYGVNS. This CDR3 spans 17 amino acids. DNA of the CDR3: TGTGCCAGCAGTGAATCGGCGGTAGCGGGAGGTGGAGAGACCCAGTACTTC. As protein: CASSESAVAGGGETQYF.

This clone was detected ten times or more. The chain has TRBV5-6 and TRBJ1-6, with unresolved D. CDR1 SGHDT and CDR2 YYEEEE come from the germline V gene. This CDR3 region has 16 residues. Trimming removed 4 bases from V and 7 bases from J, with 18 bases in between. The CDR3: CASSDLYFGENSPLHF. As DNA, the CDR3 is TGTGCCAGCAGCGATCTATATTTTGGTGAAAATTCACCCCTCCACTTT.